This is a list of T cell receptor beta chains from one sample in a study of blood T cell repertoires in COVID-19. TCRdb's table, derived via immunoSEQ multiplex PCR, lists solely in-frame clones and lacks some. The sample includes around 400,000 clones, 70% to 90% seen only once; the top ten take 0.95% to 1.5%. The sample comprised peripheral blood. The receptors stem from a man aged 40-49 years with acute or convalescent COVID-19. Each CDR3 is given with its conserved first and last residue. The order of the fields is J gene, clone size, V gene, D gene, CDR3 protein, CDR3 DNA. A D gene is named only where the DNA matches it firmly. Expanded clones are given a class, and other clones once, few, many or no size at all.

j_call: TRBJ1-5
clone_size: NA
v_call: TRBV5-5
d_call: TRBD1
cdr3_aa: CASRQTGAPNQPQHF
cdr3_nt: TGTGCCAGCAGACAGACAGGGGCACCCAATCAGCCCCAGCATTTT

j_call: TRBJ2-5
clone_size: NA
v_call: TRBV5-1
d_call: TRBD2
cdr3_aa: CASSLVLAGGQETQYF
cdr3_nt: TGCGCCAGCAGCTTGGTACTAGCGGGAGGACAAGAGACCCAGTACTTC

j_call: TRBJ1-2
clone_size: once
v_call: TRBV4-3
d_call: NA
cdr3_aa: CASSQVAGFNGYTF
cdr3_nt: TGCGCCAGCAGCCAAGTGGCAGGGTTTAATGGCTACACCTTC

j_call: TRBJ2-7
clone_size: NA
v_call: TRBV30
d_call: NA
cdr3_aa: CAWRLAGRYEQYF
cdr3_nt: TGTGCCTGGAGGTTGGCAGGGCGCTACGAGCAGTACTTC

j_call: TRBJ1-1
clone_size: NA
v_call: TRBV14
d_call: NA
cdr3_aa: CASSQDPAAEAFF
cdr3_nt: TGTGCCAGCAGCCAAGACCCGGCGGCTGAAGCTTTCTTT

j_call: TRBJ1-2
clone_size: few
v_call: TRBV5-1
d_call: NA
cdr3_aa: CASRVGNYGYTF
cdr3_nt: TGCGCCAGCAGGGTTGGCAACTATGGCTACACCTTC

j_call: TRBJ1-2
clone_size: NA
v_call: TRBV28
d_call: NA
cdr3_aa: CASSLVTETENGYTF
cdr3_nt: TGTGCCAGCAGTTTAGTTACTGAGACAGAGAATGGCTACACCTTC

j_call: TRBJ2-1
clone_size: NA
v_call: TRBV9
d_call: TRBD2
cdr3_aa: CASSGRLARNEQFF
cdr3_nt: TGTGCCAGCAGCGGACGACTAGCGAGGAATGAGCAGTTCTTC

j_call: TRBJ2-1
clone_size: NA
v_call: TRBV19
d_call: TRBD1
cdr3_aa: CASSIGTGQFF
cdr3_nt: TGTGCCAGTAGTATCGGGACAGGGCAGTTCTTC

j_call: TRBJ1-2
clone_size: NA
v_call: TRBV18
d_call: NA
cdr3_aa: CASSPSGGYGYTF
cdr3_nt: TGTGCCAGCTCACCTTCGGGTGGCTATGGCTACACCTTC

j_call: TRBJ2-3
clone_size: NA
v_call: TRBV5-4
d_call: NA
cdr3_aa: CASSRGTEKGTDTQYF
cdr3_nt: TGTGCCAGCAGCAGGGGGACGGAGAAAGGCACAGATACGCAGTATTTT

j_call: TRBJ1-1
clone_size: NA
v_call: TRBV25-1
d_call: TRBD1
cdr3_aa: CASSLQGAAEAFF
cdr3_nt: TGTGCCAGCAGTCTCCAGGGGGCCGCTGAAGCTTTCTTT

j_call: TRBJ2-3
clone_size: NA
v_call: TRBV7-9
d_call: NA
cdr3_aa: CASSLARDTQYF
cdr3_nt: TGTGCCAGCAGCTTAGCGCGAGATACGCAGTATTTT

j_call: TRBJ1-5
clone_size: NA
v_call: TRBV19
d_call: TRBD1
cdr3_aa: CASSIRDSYSNQPQHF
cdr3_nt: TGTGCCAGTAGTATTAGGGACAGCTATAGCAATCAGCCCCAGCATTTT

j_call: TRBJ1-2
clone_size: NA
v_call: TRBV7-2
d_call: TRBD1
cdr3_aa: CASSLAVGQGNYGYTF
cdr3_nt: TGTGCCAGCAGCTTAGCCGTAGGACAGGGTAACTATGGCTACACCTTC

j_call: TRBJ1-1
clone_size: NA
v_call: TRBV6-6
d_call: TRBD1
cdr3_aa: CAIATGGFNEAFF
cdr3_nt: TGTGCCATTGCCACAGGGGGCTTTAACGAAGCTTTCTTT

j_call: TRBJ2-7
clone_size: NA
v_call: TRBV6-6
d_call: NA
cdr3_aa: CAAGPSGYEQYF
cdr3_nt: TGTGCCGCGGGACCCAGCGGCTACGAGCAGTACTTC

j_call: TRBJ1-2
clone_size: NA
v_call: TRBV28
d_call: TRBD1
cdr3_aa: CASRGDRGLSGYTF
cdr3_nt: TGTGCCAGCCGGGGGGACAGGGGGCTTTCTGGCTACACCTTC

j_call: TRBJ1-3
clone_size: once
v_call: TRBV28
d_call: NA
cdr3_aa: CASSRVGGRDTIYF
cdr3_nt: TGTGCCAGCAGCCGAGTGGGGGGGAGGGACACCATATATTTT

j_call: TRBJ1-6
clone_size: NA
v_call: TRBV19
d_call: NA
cdr3_aa: CASSIAGEGSPLHF
cdr3_nt: TGTGCCAGTAGTATAGCAGGGGAAGGTTCACCCCTCCACTTT

j_call: TRBJ1-4
clone_size: NA
v_call: TRBV19
d_call: TRBD1
cdr3_aa: CASSIDRGNEKLFF
cdr3_nt: TGTGCCAGTAGTATTGACAGGGGGAATGAAAAACTGTTTTTT

j_call: TRBJ2-7
clone_size: NA
v_call: TRBV5-1
d_call: NA
cdr3_aa: CASSKSGAVLVEQYF
cdr3_nt: TGCGCCAGCAGTAAGTCGGGAGCGGTACTCGTCGAGCAGTACTTC

j_call: TRBJ1-3
clone_size: once
v_call: TRBV7-9
d_call: TRBD1
cdr3_aa: CASSLGRDRAPGNTIYF
cdr3_nt: TGTGCCAGCAGCTTAGGCCGGGACAGGGCCCCTGGAAACACCATATATTTT

j_call: TRBJ1-1
clone_size: once
v_call: TRBV5-1
d_call: NA
cdr3_aa: CASSPQGLSTEAFF
cdr3_nt: TGCGCCAGCAGCCCCCAGGGGTTGAGCACTGAAGCTTTCTTT

j_call: TRBJ2-5
clone_size: NA
v_call: TRBV7-2
d_call: NA
cdr3_aa: CASSRPEAGPPKAQYF
cdr3_nt: TGTGCCAGCAGCCGCCCAGAGGCGGGGCCCCCTAAGGCCCAGTACTTC

j_call: TRBJ1-2
clone_size: NA
v_call: TRBV7-3
d_call: NA
cdr3_aa: CASSLGQGNGYTF
cdr3_nt: TGTGCCAGCAGCTTAGGGCAGGGGAATGGCTACACCTTC

j_call: TRBJ2-5
clone_size: NA
v_call: TRBV4-2
d_call: NA
cdr3_aa: CASSQARGGGETQYF
cdr3_nt: TGTGCCAGCAGCCAAGCGCGAGGGGGGGGAGAGACCCAGTACTTC

j_call: TRBJ1-1
clone_size: few
v_call: TRBV27
d_call: NA
cdr3_aa: CASSPTGSLNTEAFF
cdr3_nt: TGTGCCAGCAGCCCAACAGGGTCACTGAACACTGAAGCTTTCTTT

j_call: TRBJ2-3
clone_size: NA
v_call: TRBV7-7
d_call: NA
cdr3_aa: CASSRLASSTDTQYF
cdr3_nt: TGTGCTAGCAGCCGTCTAGCCTCTAGCACAGATACGCAGTATTTT

j_call: TRBJ1-5
clone_size: NA
v_call: TRBV6-2/TRBV6-3
d_call: NA
cdr3_aa: CASSYSFARVRQPQHF
cdr3_nt: TGTGCCAGCAGTTACTCGTTCGCCCGGGTCCGACAGCCCCAGCATTTT

j_call: TRBJ1-1
clone_size: many
v_call: TRBV19
d_call: NA
cdr3_aa: CASSVLLTGEDTEAFF
cdr3_nt: TGTGCCAGTAGTGTCCTCCTGACAGGTGAGGACACTGAAGCTTTCTTT

j_call: TRBJ1-6
clone_size: once
v_call: TRBV6-5
d_call: NA
cdr3_aa: CASSYQQGPQSPLHF
cdr3_nt: TGTGCCAGCAGTTACCAACAGGGACCCCAGTCACCCCTCCACTTT

j_call: TRBJ2-5
clone_size: NA
v_call: TRBV10-3
d_call: TRBD2
cdr3_aa: CAISATSGGASGKTQYF
cdr3_nt: TGTGCCATCAGTGCGACTAGCGGGGGGGCCAGTGGGAAGACCCAGTACTTC

j_call: TRBJ1-1
clone_size: NA
v_call: TRBV19
d_call: TRBD1
cdr3_aa: CASSGTVNTEAFF
cdr3_nt: TGTGCCAGTAGTGGGACAGTGAACACTGAAGCTTTCTTT

j_call: TRBJ1-1
clone_size: NA
v_call: TRBV28
d_call: TRBD1
cdr3_aa: CASSDRVNTEAFF
cdr3_nt: TGTGCCAGCAGTGACAGGGTGAACACTGAAGCTTTCTTT

j_call: TRBJ2-7
clone_size: NA
v_call: TRBV19
d_call: TRBD1
cdr3_aa: CASSGTGAYEQYF
cdr3_nt: TGTGCCAGTAGTGGGACAGGGGCCTACGAGCAGTACTTC

j_call: TRBJ2-1
clone_size: once
v_call: TRBV4-1
d_call: NA
cdr3_aa: CASSQDPGTYNEQFF
cdr3_nt: TGCGCCAGCAGCCAAGATCCGGGTACCTACAATGAGCAGTTCTTC

j_call: TRBJ2-3
clone_size: NA
v_call: TRBV7-2
d_call: TRBD1
cdr3_aa: CASSLLLGQTSTDTQYF
cdr3_nt: TGTGCCAGCAGCCTACTACTGGGACAGACTAGCACAGATACGCAGTATTTT

j_call: TRBJ1-1
clone_size: NA
v_call: TRBV10-3
d_call: NA
cdr3_aa: CAISESATLGGAFF
cdr3_nt: TGTGCCATCAGTGAGTCGGCTACTCTCGGAGGCGCTTTCTTT

j_call: TRBJ2-1
clone_size: few
v_call: TRBV5-1
d_call: TRBD2
cdr3_aa: CASRGGLAANSYNEQFF
cdr3_nt: TGCGCCAGCAGGGGAGGACTAGCGGCAAACTCCTACAATGAGCAGTTCTTC

j_call: TRBJ1-2
clone_size: NA
v_call: TRBV30
d_call: NA
cdr3_aa: CAWSLGRDGNYGYTF
cdr3_nt: TGTGCCTGGAGTCTTGGGAGAGACGGTAACTATGGCTACACCTTC

j_call: TRBJ1-1
clone_size: NA
v_call: TRBV5-6
d_call: NA
cdr3_aa: CASSLASSLEFYAEAFF
cdr3_nt: TGTGCCAGCAGCTTGGCCTCGAGTCTAGAATTCTACGCTGAAGCTTTCTTT

j_call: TRBJ1-3
clone_size: few
v_call: TRBV9
d_call: NA
cdr3_aa: CASSVVPNPQVAGNTIYF
cdr3_nt: TGTGCCAGCAGCGTAGTTCCGAACCCGCAGGTGGCTGGAAACACCATATATTTT

j_call: TRBJ2-7
clone_size: NA
v_call: TRBV27
d_call: TRBD2
cdr3_aa: CASSFGGGEQYF
cdr3_nt: TGTGCCAGCAGTTTCGGGGGGGGCGAGCAGTACTTC

j_call: TRBJ1-5
clone_size: NA
v_call: TRBV2
d_call: TRBD1
cdr3_aa: CASRRIDRGGNQPQHF
cdr3_nt: TGTGCCAGCAGGCGTATCGACAGGGGCGGGAATCAGCCCCAGCATTTT

j_call: TRBJ2-3
clone_size: NA
v_call: TRBV6-2/TRBV6-3
d_call: NA
cdr3_aa: CASRYRGSDTQYF
cdr3_nt: TGTGCCAGCAGGTACAGAGGCTCAGATACGCAGTATTTT

j_call: TRBJ1-2
clone_size: NA
v_call: TRBV6-5
d_call: TRBD1
cdr3_aa: CASSYDRTGSFGGYTF
cdr3_nt: TGTGCCAGCAGTTACGATCGGACAGGGTCCTTTGGGGGCTACACCTTC

j_call: TRBJ2-2
clone_size: NA
v_call: TRBV7-3
d_call: TRBD2
cdr3_aa: CASSDGRREAGELFF
cdr3_nt: TGTGCCAGCAGCGACGGGAGGCGGGAGGCCGGGGAGCTGTTTTTT

j_call: TRBJ2-1
clone_size: once
v_call: TRBV19
d_call: NA
cdr3_aa: CASRKQAPAYNEQFF
cdr3_nt: TGTGCCAGTAGAAAACAGGCGCCCGCCTACAATGAGCAGTTCTTC

j_call: TRBJ2-4
clone_size: NA
v_call: TRBV9
d_call: NA
cdr3_aa: CASSVTESKNIQYF
cdr3_nt: TGTGCCAGCAGTGTGACAGAGAGCAAAAACATTCAGTACTTC

j_call: TRBJ1-5
clone_size: few
v_call: TRBV19
d_call: TRBD1
cdr3_aa: CASNTGTVNQPQHF
cdr3_nt: TGTGCCAGTAACACCGGGACAGTAAATCAGCCCCAGCATTTT

j_call: TRBJ2-3
clone_size: NA
v_call: TRBV28
d_call: NA
cdr3_aa: CASSFNADTQYF
cdr3_nt: TGTGCCAGCAGTTTCAATGCAGATACGCAGTATTTT

j_call: TRBJ1-1
clone_size: once
v_call: TRBV5-6
d_call: NA
cdr3_aa: CASSLAFPNTEAFF
cdr3_nt: TGTGCCAGCAGCTTGGCCTTTCCGAACACTGAAGCTTTCTTT

j_call: TRBJ2-1
clone_size: once
v_call: TRBV9
d_call: TRBD2
cdr3_aa: CASSVVAGGRNEQFF
cdr3_nt: TGTGCCAGCAGCGTAGTGGCGGGAGGGAGGAATGAGCAGTTCTTC